Presented here are 27 T cell receptor beta chains from one specimen sequenced in a study of T cells after posttransplantation cyclophosphamide. Control samples came 1 year after myeloablative marrow transplants with methotrexate plus calcineurin inhibitor. Generated by immunoSEQ multiplex PCR, the TCRdb table keeps only in-frame clones and is missing some. The sample has about 16,000 clones; approximately 81% are singletons. The sequencing here drew on PBMCs, taken nearly 450 days after allogeneic stem cell transplant with calcineurin inhibitor and methotrexate. These receptor sequences come from a male patient in his thirties who received an allogeneic stem cell transplant from an unrelated donor, was CMV-positive, and had acute and chronic GVHD. Some T cells may be transferred from the graft donor.

The V and J genes are TRBV6-5 and TRBJ1-2; the match to TRBD1 covers 7 bases. Unmatched junction bases numbered 8, after V lost 6 bases and J lost 7 bases. This CDR3 comprises 13 residues. Germline-derived CDR1 and CDR2 are MNHEY and SVGAGI. The CDR3 is CASRSDRSGGYTF. The CDR3 DNA sequence: TGTGCCAGCAGATCGGACAGGTCTGGTGGCTACACCTTC.

This clone was counted a single time. This chain joins TRBV9 and TRBJ2-7; 7 bases line up with TRBD2. The CDR3 spans 13 residues. The germline gives CDR1 SGDLS, CDR2 YYNGEE. V shed 2 bases and J 3 bases; nucleotides not matched to a gene: 2. The CDR3 spells CASSVGTNYEQYF. The CDR3 coding sequence is TGTGCCAGCAGCGTCGGGACTAACTACGAGCAGTACTTC.

This clone was seen more than once but under ten times. The chain uses TRBV20-1 and TRBJ2-5; D may be TRBD2 (5 bases). The V and J ends lost 6 bases and 3 bases respectively, with 8 bases between them. This CDR3 is built from 11 residues. The germline V gene has CDR1 DFQATT and CDR2 SNEGSKA (reference sequence). CDR3 bases: TGCAGTGCCGGACTTGAAGAGACCCAGTACTTC. Its protein is CSAGLEETQYF.

This clone was seen a few times. The V call is TRBV11-1, the J call TRBJ2-2; no clear D gene. The CDR3 loop spans 12 amino acids. Germline V gene data show CDR1 as SGHAT and CDR2 as FQDESV (reference sequence). Trimming shortened V by 2 bases and J by 7 bases, and 5 bases separated the two germline ends. The CDR3 DNA is TGTGCCAGCAGCTTATCCTACGGGGAGCTGTTTTTT. Protein: CASSLSYGELFF.

The chain combines TRBV6-1 with TRBJ1-2; D perhaps matches TRBD1 (5 bases). The CDR3 has 16 residues. Germline-derived CDR1 and CDR2 are MNHNS and SASEGT. Trimming cost V 3 bases and J 5 bases, with 19 bases left between them. CDR3 protein: CASSDALRASGYGYTF. CDR3 nucleotides: TGTGCCAGCAGTGACGCGCTCAGGGCATCTGGGTATGGCTACACCTTC.

The genes are TRBV18 and TRBJ2-5; 8 bases line up with TRBD2. Germline CDR1 KGHSH, CDR2 LQKENI. CDR3 length: 17 amino acids. J was trimmed by 5 bases and V by 6 bases; bases with no gene match: 17. CDR3 nucleotides: TGTGCCAGCTCCCTTAAGCGGGGGACTCAGGTAACGGAGACCCAGTACTTC. It encodes CASSLKRGTQVTETQYF.

J is TRBJ2-7 and V is TRBV4-2, with D uncertain. The CDR3 contains 14 residues. In germline, CDR1 is LGHNA, CDR2 YNFKEQ. Between the trimmed V and J ends, which lost 1 base and 3 bases, there was a span of 10 bases. The CDR3 DNA reads as TGTGCCAGCAGCCAAGTTGCGGAAAGCTACGAGCAGTACTTC. Protein: CASSQVAESYEQYF.

The rearrangement links TRBV7-2 to TRBJ2-3; TRBD2 aligns across 12 bases. Trimming took 1 base from V and 4 from J; bases not matched to a gene: 12. In germline, CDR1 is SGHTA, CDR2 FQGNSA. The CDR3 consists of 19 residues. Here the CDR3 DNA reads TGTGCCAGCAGCTTAGAAGGCATCTGGCTAGCGGGAGGGTCAGATACGCAGTATTTT. The encoded protein is CASSLEGIWLAGGSDTQYF.

The chain is built from TRBV5-5 and TRBJ2-3, with TRBD2 matching 9 bases. Germline loops: CDR1 SGHKS, CDR2 YYEKEE (reference sequence). V shed 7 bases, J shed 5 bases, and the junction held 11 bases outside the gene matches. The CDR3 totals 15 residues. The CDR3: CASGQGGGAIDTQYF. The CDR3 DNA is TGTGCCAGCGGTCAAGGCGGGGGGGCCATAGATACGCAGTATTTT.

Relative to its sample, this clone is medium-sized. The chain employs TRBV21-1 and TRBJ2-2; the DNA was not compared with TRBD1, the D call given in the table. TRBV21-1 is shown as a pseudogene. CDR3 length: 17 residues. As DNA, the CDR3 is TGTGCCAGCAGCCATATCGGACAGGGCATCAACACCGGGGAGCTGTTTTTT. Amino acid sequence: CASSHIGQGINTGELFF.

This chain connects TRBV7-9 to TRBJ1-1; D is perhaps TRBD1 (6 bases). Between the trimmed V and J ends, which lost 6 bases and 0 bases, there was a span of 14 bases. Per germline, CDR1 SEHNR and CDR2 FQNEAQ (reference sequence). This CDR3 has 15 amino acids. The CDR3 bases are TGTGCCAGCAGGGAGAGACAGGCGATGAACACTGAAGCTTTCTTT. This encodes CASRERQAMNTEAFF.

The gene calls are TRBV5-4 and TRBJ2-2, with D unclear. In germline, CDR1 is SGHNT, CDR2 YYREEE (reference sequence). This CDR3 region has 14 residues. Trimming removed 4 bases from V and 6 bases from J, with 13 bases in between. The CDR3 region has the DNA TGTGCCAGCAGCGTCGGCGAGGCCCCCGGGGAGCTGTTTTTT. It codes for CASSVGEAPGELFF.

The chain is built from TRBV28 and TRBJ2-3; 9 bases align to TRBD2. The V gene end was trimmed by 2 bases and the J gene end by 1 base; junction bases not matched to a gene: 4. This CDR3 spans 16 amino acids. Looked up from germline, CDR1 is MDHEN and CDR2 is SYDVKM. This CDR3 reads CASSLVTSGRTDTQYF. The CDR3 nucleotides are TGTGCCAGCAGTTTAGTGACTAGCGGTCGCACAGATACGCAGTATTTT.

The V call is TRBV18, the J call TRBJ2-7, with 9 bases fitting TRBD2. The CDR3 has 14 amino acids. The germline V gene encodes CDR1 KGHSH and CDR2 LQKENI. The V segment lost 6 bases and the J segment 0 bases; nucleotides outside the gene matches: 3. This chain's CDR3 is CASSPSGNSYEQYF. CDR3 DNA: TGTGCCAGCTCGCCTAGCGGGAACTCCTACGAGCAGTACTTC. Looking up the rest from reference TRBV18 and TRBJ2-7 gives the full variable domain: NAGVMQNPRHLVRRRGQEARLRCSPMKGHSHVYWYRQLPEEGLKFMVYLQKENIIDESGMPKERFSAEFPKEGPSILRIQQVVRGDSAAYFCASSPSGNSYEQYFGPGTRLTVT.

The chain links TRBV19 to TRBJ2-1, with D tentatively TRBD2 (5 bases). The CDR3 spans 14 residues. The V gene lost 3 bases and the J gene lost 5 bases, with 11 bases spanning the gap. The germline V gene encodes CDR1 LNHDA and CDR2 SQIVND (reference sequence). CDR3 in DNA: TGTGCCAGTAGTATCGTACTCGGGAACAATGAGCAGTTCTTC. Its protein product is CASSIVLGNNEQFF.

This clone was detected only a few times. V and J are TRBV6-4 and TRBJ2-7, with 7 bases that match TRBD1. This CDR3 contains 12 residues. Losses at the gene ends were 4 bases for V and 6 bases for J; bases not matched to a gene: 3. The germline CDR1 and CDR2 sequences are MRHNA and SNTAGT. The CDR3 nucleotides read TGTGCCAGCAGTGGATCAGGGGGCGAGCAGTACTTC. It translates to CASSGSGGEQYF.

The V and J genes are TRBV7-5 and TRBJ1-5. TRBV7-5 is noted as a pseudogene. CDR3 length: 17 amino acids. The CDR3 sequence is CARSLVTRLLSNQPQHF. The CDR3 coding sequence is TGTGCCAGAAGCTTAGTAACCCGCTTACTTAGCAATCAGCCCCAGCATTTT.

This chain links TRBV14 with TRBJ2-7, with D perhaps TRBD2 (5 bases). V was clipped by 0 bases and J by 3 bases, with 15 bases between them. The CDR3 runs 16 residues. CDR1 is SGHDN and CDR2 is FVKESK in the germline V gene. CDR3 sequence (DNA): TGTGCCAGCAGCCAAGAGGTTCCGGGGATCTTCTACGAGCAGTACTTC. Encoded protein: CASSQEVPGIFYEQYF.

The chain employs TRBV4-1 and TRBJ2-7, with D unresolved. V was trimmed by 0 bases and J by 7 bases, leaving 16 bases between them. The CDR3 covers 15 residues. Germline CDR1 is MGHRA and CDR2 is YSYEKL. In DNA, the CDR3 is TGCGCCAGCAGCCAAGATATCACAGCTATTCGGGAGCAGTACTTC. The encoded protein is CASSQDITAIREQYF.

The V and J genes are TRBV5-1 and TRBJ1-1; 9 bases agree with TRBD1. This CDR3 is built from 17 residues. V trimming: 0 bases; J trimming: 4 bases; junction bases outside the gene matches: 10. Germline CDR1 SGHRS, CDR2 YFSETQ. The chain's CDR3 is CASSLDRLTGGGTEAFF. CDR3 nucleotide sequence: TGCGCCAGCAGCTTGGACCGCCTTACAGGGGGCGGCACTGAAGCTTTCTTT.

V gene TRBV6-6 combines with J gene TRBJ1-3; D gene unclear. Between the trimmed V and J ends, which lost 6 bases and 4 bases, there was a span of 4 bases. In germline, CDR1 is MNHNY, CDR2 SVGAGI (reference sequence). There are 11 residues in the CDR3. The CDR3 loop is CASSLGNTIYF. DNA for the CDR3: TGTGCCAGCAGCCTAGGAAACACCATATATTTT.

The rearrangement uses TRBV5-4 and TRBJ1-2; the D gene is possibly TRBD1 (6 bases). This CDR3 contains 15 residues. Germline CDR1 SGHNT, CDR2 YYREEE (reference sequence). V was trimmed by 2 bases and J by 5 bases, leaving 16 bases between them. The CDR3 loop reads CASSFQGRDLYGYTF. In DNA, the CDR3 is TGTGCCAGCAGCTTTCAGGGGCGTGATTTGTATGGCTACACCTTC. The full variable domain, rest sourced from reference TRBV5-4 and TRBJ1-2, is ETGVTQSPTHLIKTRGQQVTLRCSSQSGHNTVSWYQQALGQGPQFIFQYYREEENGRGNFPPRFSGLQFPNYSSELNVNALELDDSALYLCASSFQGRDLYGYTFGSGTRLTVV.

In regard to this clone: Germline is not matched at one junction end, which may reflect a read error. This chain links TRBV7-9 with TRBJ2-7, with 7 bases aligning to TRBD1. This CDR3 is built from 14 residues. Germline V gene lookup returns CDR1 SEHNR and CDR2 FQNEAQ (reference sequence). CDR3 nucleotide sequence: TGTGCCAGCAGCCCCGGCATGATCGACAGGGTCGTGTGGTTC. As protein: CASSPGMIDRVVWF.

The chain couples TRBV13 to TRBJ1-3, with D maybe TRBD1 (6 bases). Germline-derived CDR1 and CDR2 are PRHDT and FYEKMQ (reference sequence). CDR3 length: 15 amino acids. Trimming removed 5 bases at V and 0 bases at J, with 11 bases between. For the CDR3, the DNA is TGTGCCAGCAGCCCGGGGGGCCTCTCTGGAAACACCATATATTTT. Its protein is CASSPGGLSGNTIYF.

The chain combines TRBV7-9 with TRBJ2-7; 10 bases are shared with TRBD1. CDR1 SEHNR and CDR2 FQNEAQ come from the germline V gene (reference sequence). V trimming: 1 base; J trimming: 5 bases; junction bases outside the gene matches: 8. The CDR3 is 16 residues long. CDR3 residues: CASSLDLGTGAHEQYF. DNA of the CDR3: TGTGCCAGCAGCTTAGACTTAGGGACAGGGGCCCACGAGCAGTACTTC.

The gene calls are TRBV2 and TRBJ2-7, with D maybe TRBD2 (5 bases). The CDR3 runs to 14 residues. V was cut by 10 bases and J by 6 bases, with 22 bases left in between. Germline V gene lookup returns CDR1 SNHLY and CDR2 FYNNEI. The CDR3 region has the DNA TGTGCCACCGCTACGGCCCTTGAGGGTCTCGAGCAGTACTTC. It translates to CATATALEGLEQYF.

The rearrangement joins TRBV4-1 to TRBJ2-5; possible D gene TRBD2, 5 bases. The CDR3 sequence is 15 residues long. V was trimmed by 4 bases and J by 1 base, leaving 13 bases between them. Germline values: CDR1 MGHRA, CDR2 YSYEKL. CDR3 sequence: CASSRVAGTQETQYF. The DNA of the CDR3 is TGCGCCAGCAGCCGGGTGGCGGGCACCCAAGAGACCCAGTACTTC.